This T cell receptor (beta chain) was documented in a study of blood T cell repertoires in COVID-19 (dated by TCRdb to 2018 to 2021). Study-wide context: The collaborator samples originated in the United States, Italy and Spain and spanned the acute and convalescent phases of COVID-19. The repertoires were released in a freely available public database meant as a resource for research on the immune response to SARS-CoV-2. Deeply sampled blood TCRbeta repertoires from subjects exposed to, actively infected with, or recovered from COVID-19 were included in the dataset. The samples were drawn from two sources: the first 160 participants of the ongoing ImmuneRACE study, and 1,254 subjects contributed by 6 global collaborators. A de-identified subject ID, COVID-19 status, age in years and sex were almost always included in the sample metadata. HLA class I and class II types, where available, came from metadata supplied by the sample provider rather than from assay-based typing. The material from the prospective study consisted of cDNA or gDNA derived from T cells, B-cell-depleted T cells, or PBMCs.

Each collaborating institution followed its own protocols to collect whole blood in K2EDTA tubes. Collaborator samples were shipped for TCRbeta analysis as frozen whole blood, isolated PBMCs, or DNA extracted from either sample type. On the study overall, not on this receptor specifically: The quantity of clinical and demographic metadata differed by source and by participant and was supplied without curation.

Concerning this clone itself: What antigen it recognizes has not been identified. Base qualities were left out, and no much larger clone turns up one base away.

TCRbeta CDR3 regions were amplified from genomic DNA by means of the immunoSEQ Assay, a bias-controlled multiplex PCR. On the study's bioinformatics: The number of nucleated cells in each sample was estimated from the amplification of reference gene primers within the assay. To quantify the absolute abundance of each unique TCRbeta CDR3 rearrangement, sequence reads were collapsed and filtered. For each sample, productive Simpson clonality was calculated as the square root of Simpson's diversity index over productive rearrangements. In TCRdb, the immuneACCESS table is reduced to in-frame sequences with V and J assigned. These tables do not hold every clone; where another copy was compared, an unresolved V gene accounts for under half, and the others remain unexplained. Clonal size and the V and J genes are those of that table, whereas D and trimming came from the DNA. The sample contains over 95,000 clones, roughly 84% of them found a single time. Of the sample, around 3.3% falls within the top ten clones.

The V and J ends are trimmed by 3 bases and 1 base, leaving 15 bases between them. The CDR3 has 16 amino acids, counting the end cysteine and phenylalanine. The only DNA kept is the CDR3, 48 bases in frame from the first base. According to the germline V gene (reference sequence), CDR1 reads SGHKS and CDR2 reads YYEKEE. The specimen sequenced was peripheral blood. The receptor was derived from a man aged 35 to 55 with acute or convalescent COVID-19. The rearranged segments are TRBV5-5 and TRBJ2-3, and the D gene may be TRBD1, 5 bases matching. This receptor carries the CDR3 CASSSLQVTRTDTQYF. At the DNA level, the sequence is TGTGCCAGCAGCTCTTTACAGGTCACCCGCACAGATACGCAGTATTTT.